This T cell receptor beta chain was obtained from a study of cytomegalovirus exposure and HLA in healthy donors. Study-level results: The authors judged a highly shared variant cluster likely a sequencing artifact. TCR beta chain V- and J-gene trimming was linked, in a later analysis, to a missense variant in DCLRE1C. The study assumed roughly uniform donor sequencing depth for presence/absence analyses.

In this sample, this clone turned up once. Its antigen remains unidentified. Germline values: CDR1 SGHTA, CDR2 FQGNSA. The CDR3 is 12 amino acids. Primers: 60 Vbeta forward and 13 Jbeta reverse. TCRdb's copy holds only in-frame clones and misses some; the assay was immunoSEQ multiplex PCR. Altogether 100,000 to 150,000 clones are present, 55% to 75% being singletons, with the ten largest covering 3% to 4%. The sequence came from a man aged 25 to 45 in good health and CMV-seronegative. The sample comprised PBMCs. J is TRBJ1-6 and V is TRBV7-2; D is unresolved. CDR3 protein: CAEGSGDSPLHF. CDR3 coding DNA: TGTGCGGAGGGCAGCGGAGATTCACCCCTCCACTTT.